The 5 T cell receptor beta chains listed next were all sequenced from one sample in a study of T cell repertoires in cytomegalovirus infection. These receptors' targets are unknown. Via MiXCR, TCRdb re-called the reads, giving one row per CDR3 protein. The sample has about 470,000 distinct CDR3 sequences; about 39% are singletons. The input for sequencing was cultured PBMCs, taken from culture after CMV antigen stimulation. These receptors originate from a human donor in good health (CMV status not recorded). Some clones in this sample may be carry-over from other donors' samples.

This clonotype was recorded a few times. The chain employs TRBV25-1 and TRBJ2-3; D might be TRBD2 (5 bases). The CDR3 sequence is 15 residues long. V lost 1 base and J lost 3, with 11 bases in between. Germline CDR1 is MGHDK and CDR2 is SYGVNS. CDR3: CASSESLAETDTQYF. For the CDR3, the DNA is TGTGCCAGCAGTGAATCCCTAGCCGAAACAGATACGCAGTATTTT.

This chain links TRBV19 with TRBJ1-2, with D possibly being TRBD1 (6 bases). The germline gives CDR1 LNHDA, CDR2 SQIVND (reference sequence). The CDR3 length is 13 residues. The ends were cut back, 6 bases at V and 5 bases at J, with 13 bases in the middle. CDR3 nucleotide sequence: TGTGCCAGTAGCGTGGGACAAGATTATGGCTACACCTTC. This codes for CASSVGQDYGYTF.

The chain uses TRBV30 and TRBJ2-7, with D unresolved. V was pared by 6 bases and J by 6 bases, with 12 bases between. Germline V CDR1 and CDR2: GTSNPN, SVGIG (reference sequence). CDR3 length: 11 amino acids. Here the CDR3 reads CACGVLSEQYF. Here the CDR3 DNA reads TGTGCCTGTGGGGTTCTGTCCGAGCAGTACTTC.

The rearrangement joins TRBV7-2 to TRBJ2-7; the D gene could be TRBD1 or TRBD2 (5 bases each). V lost 5 bases and J lost 7, with 12 bases in between. Germline CDR1 is SGHTA and CDR2 is FQGNSA. This CDR3 comprises 12 residues. CDR3 in DNA: TGTGCCAGCAGCCTGATGTGGGGGGAGCAGTACTTC. It codes for CASSLMWGEQYF.

CDR3 in DNA: TGTGCCAGCAGCTTAGGGCAGATCAATCAGCCCCAGCATTTT. It translates to CASSLGQINQPQHF. J is TRBJ1-5 and V is TRBV7-4; D not certain. V was cut by 1 base and J by 3 bases, with 7 bases left in between. This CDR3 has 14 amino acids. Per germline, CDR1 SGHVT and CDR2 SQSDAQ.